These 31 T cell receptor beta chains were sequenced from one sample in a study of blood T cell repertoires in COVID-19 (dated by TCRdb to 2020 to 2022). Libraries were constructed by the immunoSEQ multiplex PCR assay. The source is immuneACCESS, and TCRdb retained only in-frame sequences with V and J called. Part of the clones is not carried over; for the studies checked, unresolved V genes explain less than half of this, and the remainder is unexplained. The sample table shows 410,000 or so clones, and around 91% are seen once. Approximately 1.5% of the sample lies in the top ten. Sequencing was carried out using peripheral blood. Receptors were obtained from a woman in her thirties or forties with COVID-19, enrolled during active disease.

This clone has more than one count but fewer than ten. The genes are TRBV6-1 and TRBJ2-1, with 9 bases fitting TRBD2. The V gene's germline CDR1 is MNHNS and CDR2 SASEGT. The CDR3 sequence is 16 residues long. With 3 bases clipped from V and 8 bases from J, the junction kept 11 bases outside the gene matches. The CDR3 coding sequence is TGTGCCAGCAGTGATCCACCCGGGACTAGCAGCCATGAGCAGTTCTTC. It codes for CASSDPPGTSSHEQFF.

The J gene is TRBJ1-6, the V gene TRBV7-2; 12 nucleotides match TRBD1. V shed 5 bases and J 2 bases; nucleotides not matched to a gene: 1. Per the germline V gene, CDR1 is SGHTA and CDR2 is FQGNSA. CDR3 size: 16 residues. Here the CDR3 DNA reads TGTGCCAGCAGCGGGACAGGGGGCGCCTATAATTCACCCCTCCACTTT. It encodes CASSGTGGAYNSPLHF.

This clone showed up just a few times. The DNA for the CDR3 is TGTGCCAGCAGCAGAGAGCCGTCTTACAGGGGGCGAAAGAATGAAGCTTTCTTT. Translating gives CASSREPSYRGRKNEAFF. This chain links TRBV7-2 with TRBJ1-1; 9 bases line up with TRBD1. Germline V gene data show CDR1 as SGHTA and CDR2 as FQGNSA. This CDR3 has 18 amino acids. The trim removed 5 bases at V and 7 bases at J, leaving 20 bases unmatched.

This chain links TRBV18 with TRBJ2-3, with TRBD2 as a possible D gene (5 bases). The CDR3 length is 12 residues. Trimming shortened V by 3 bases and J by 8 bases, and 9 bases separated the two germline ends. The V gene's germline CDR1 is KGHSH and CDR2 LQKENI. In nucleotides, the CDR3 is TGTGCCAGCTCACCGGAGGAGCGTACGCAGTATTTT. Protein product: CASSPEERTQYF.

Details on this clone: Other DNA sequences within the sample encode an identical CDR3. CDR3 DNA: TGTGCCAGCTCACTTAACAGGGGGAATTCACCCCTCCACTTT. Encoded protein: CASSLNRGNSPLHF. The chain combines TRBV18 with TRBJ1-6; TRBD1 matches at 8 bases. From germline, CDR1 is KGHSH and CDR2 LQKENI. V shed 4 bases and J 7 bases; nucleotides not matched to a gene: 3. The length of the CDR3 is 14 residues.

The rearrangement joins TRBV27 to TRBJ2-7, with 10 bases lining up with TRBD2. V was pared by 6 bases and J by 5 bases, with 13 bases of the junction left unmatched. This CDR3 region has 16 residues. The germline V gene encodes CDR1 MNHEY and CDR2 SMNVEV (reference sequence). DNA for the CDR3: TGTGCCAGCAGCCTTTTACAGCGGGGGGGCCTCCACGAGCAGTACTTC. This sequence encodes CASSLLQRGGLHEQYF.

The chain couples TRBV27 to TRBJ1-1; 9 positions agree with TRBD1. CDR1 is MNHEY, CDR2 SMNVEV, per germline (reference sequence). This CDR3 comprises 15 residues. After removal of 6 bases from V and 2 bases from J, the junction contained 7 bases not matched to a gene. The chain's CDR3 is CASSRDRGSNTEAFF. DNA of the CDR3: TGTGCCAGCAGCCGAGACAGGGGGAGTAACACTGAAGCTTTCTTT.

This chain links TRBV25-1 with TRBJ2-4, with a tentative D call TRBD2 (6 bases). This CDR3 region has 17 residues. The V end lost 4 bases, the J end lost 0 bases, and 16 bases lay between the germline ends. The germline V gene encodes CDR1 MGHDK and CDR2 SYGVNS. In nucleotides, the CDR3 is TGTGCCAGCAGTGGGGGTGGAGGGAAGCTAGCCAAAAACATTCAGTACTTC. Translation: CASSGGGGKLAKNIQYF. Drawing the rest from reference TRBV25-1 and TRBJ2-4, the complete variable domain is EADIYQTPRYLVIGTGKKITLECSQTMGHDKMYWYQQDPGMELHLIHYSYGVNSTEKGDLSSESTVSRIRTEHFPLTLESARPSHTSQYLCASSGGGGKLAKNIQYFGAGTRLSVL.

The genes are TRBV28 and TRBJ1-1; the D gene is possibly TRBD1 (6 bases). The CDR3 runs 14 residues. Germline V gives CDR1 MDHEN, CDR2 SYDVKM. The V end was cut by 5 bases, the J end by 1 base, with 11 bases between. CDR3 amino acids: CASSPPGENTEAFF. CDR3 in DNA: TGTGCCAGCAGTCCGCCAGGGGAGAACACTGAAGCTTTCTTT.

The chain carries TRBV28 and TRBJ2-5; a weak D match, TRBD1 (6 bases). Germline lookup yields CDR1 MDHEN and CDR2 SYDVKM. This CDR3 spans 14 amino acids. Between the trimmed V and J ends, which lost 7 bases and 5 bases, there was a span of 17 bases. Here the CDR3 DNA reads TGTGCCAGCAAAGGGACACTTCCAATGGAGACCCAGTACTTC. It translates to CASKGTLPMETQYF.

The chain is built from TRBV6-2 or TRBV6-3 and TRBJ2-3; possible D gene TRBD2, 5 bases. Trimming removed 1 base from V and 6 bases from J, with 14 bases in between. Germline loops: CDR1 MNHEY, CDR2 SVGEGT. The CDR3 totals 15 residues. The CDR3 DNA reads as TGTGCCAGCAGTTACTGGAGCGGCCGGGGTGATACGCAGTATTTT. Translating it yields CASSYWSGRGDTQYF.

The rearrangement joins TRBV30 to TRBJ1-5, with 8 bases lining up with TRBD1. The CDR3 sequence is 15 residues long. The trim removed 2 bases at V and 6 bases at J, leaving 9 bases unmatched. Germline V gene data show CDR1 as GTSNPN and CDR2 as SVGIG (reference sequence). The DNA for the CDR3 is TGTGCCTGGAGTTTGAGGGACAGGCAATTTCAGCCCCAGCATTTT. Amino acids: CAWSLRDRQFQPQHF.

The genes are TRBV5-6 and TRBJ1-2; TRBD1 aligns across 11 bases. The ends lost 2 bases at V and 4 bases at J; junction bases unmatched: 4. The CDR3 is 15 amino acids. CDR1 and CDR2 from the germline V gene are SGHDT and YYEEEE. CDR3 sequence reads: CASSLGDRGTYGYTF. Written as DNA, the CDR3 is TGTGCCAGCAGCTTAGGGGACAGGGGGACCTATGGCTACACCTTC.

CDR3 in amino acids: CASSHGGGMNTEAFF. The CDR3 DNA is TGTGCCAGCAGCCACGGGGGGGGGATGAACACTGAAGCTTTCTTT. This chain links TRBV28 with TRBJ1-1, with D tentatively TRBD1 (5 bases). The germline V gene has CDR1 MDHEN and CDR2 SYDVKM. The CDR3 length is 15 residues. V shed 6 bases and J shed 0 bases, with 14 bases lying between them.

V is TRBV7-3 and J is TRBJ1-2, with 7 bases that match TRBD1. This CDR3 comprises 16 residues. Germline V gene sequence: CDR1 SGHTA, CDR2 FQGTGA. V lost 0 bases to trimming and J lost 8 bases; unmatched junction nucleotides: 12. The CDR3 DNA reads TGTGCCAGCAGCTTAACAGGACAGGAGGGACTGGGCGGCTACACCTTC. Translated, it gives CASSLTGQEGLGGYTF.

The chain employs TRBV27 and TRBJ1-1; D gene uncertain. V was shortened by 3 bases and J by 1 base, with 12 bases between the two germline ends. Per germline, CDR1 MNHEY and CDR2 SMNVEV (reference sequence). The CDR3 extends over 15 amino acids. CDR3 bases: TGTGCCAGCAGTTTCAATGGTGGCAGGAACACTGAAGCTTTCTTT. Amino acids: CASSFNGGRNTEAFF.

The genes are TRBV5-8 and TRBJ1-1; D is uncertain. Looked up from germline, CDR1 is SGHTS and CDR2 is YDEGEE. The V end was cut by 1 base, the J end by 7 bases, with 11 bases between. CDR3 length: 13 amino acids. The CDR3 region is CASSLLEQYEAFF. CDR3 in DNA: TGTGCCAGCAGCTTGCTGGAGCAGTATGAAGCTTTCTTT.

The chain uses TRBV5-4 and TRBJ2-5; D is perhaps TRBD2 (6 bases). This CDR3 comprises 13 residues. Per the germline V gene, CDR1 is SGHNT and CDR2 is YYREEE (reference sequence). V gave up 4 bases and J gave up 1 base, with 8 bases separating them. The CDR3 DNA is TGTGCCAGCAGCATGGGACTCCAAGAGACCCAGTACTTC. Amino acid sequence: CASSMGLQETQYF.

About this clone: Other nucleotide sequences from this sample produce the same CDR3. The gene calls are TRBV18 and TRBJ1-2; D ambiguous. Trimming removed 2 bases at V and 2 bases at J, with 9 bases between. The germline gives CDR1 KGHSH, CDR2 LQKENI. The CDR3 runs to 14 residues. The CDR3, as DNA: TGTGCCAGCTCACCAGCGGCGGGGAACTATGGCTACACCTTC. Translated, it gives CASSPAAGNYGYTF.

For the CDR3, the DNA is TGTGCCAGCAGCTGGGACAGGGGAACCACAGATACGCAGTATTTT. Translating gives CASSWDRGTTDTQYF. V and J are TRBV5-4 and TRBJ2-3; TRBD1 agrees at 10 bases. Germline V gene sequence: CDR1 SGHNT, CDR2 YYREEE (reference sequence). The CDR3 length is 15 residues. With 3 bases clipped from V and 2 bases from J, the junction kept 3 bases outside the gene matches.

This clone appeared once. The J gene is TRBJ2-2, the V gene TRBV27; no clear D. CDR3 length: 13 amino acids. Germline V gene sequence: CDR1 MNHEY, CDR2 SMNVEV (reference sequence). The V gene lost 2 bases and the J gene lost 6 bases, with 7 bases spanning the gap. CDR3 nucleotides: TGTGCCAGCAGTTTAGAGGTCCCCGGGGAGCTGTTTTTT. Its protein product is CASSLEVPGELFF.

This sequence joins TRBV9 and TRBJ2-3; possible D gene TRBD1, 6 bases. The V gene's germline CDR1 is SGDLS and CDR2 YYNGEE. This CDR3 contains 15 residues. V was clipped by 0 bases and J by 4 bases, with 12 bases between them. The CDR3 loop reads CASSVAPRTADTQYF. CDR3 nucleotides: TGTGCCAGCAGCGTAGCTCCGCGGACAGCAGATACGCAGTATTTT.

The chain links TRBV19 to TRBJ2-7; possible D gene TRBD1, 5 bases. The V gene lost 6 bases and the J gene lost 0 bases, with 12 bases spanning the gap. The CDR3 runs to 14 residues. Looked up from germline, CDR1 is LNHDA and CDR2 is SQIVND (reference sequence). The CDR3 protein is CASRQRQHSYEQYF. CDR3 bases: TGTGCCAGTAGGCAAAGACAGCACTCCTACGAGCAGTACTTC. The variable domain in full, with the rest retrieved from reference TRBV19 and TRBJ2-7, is DGGITQSPKYLFRKEGQNVTLSCEQNLNHDAMYWYRQDPGQGLRLIYYSQIVNDFQKGDIAEGYSVSREKKESFPLTVTSAQKNPTAFYLCASRQRQHSYEQYFGPGTRLTVT.

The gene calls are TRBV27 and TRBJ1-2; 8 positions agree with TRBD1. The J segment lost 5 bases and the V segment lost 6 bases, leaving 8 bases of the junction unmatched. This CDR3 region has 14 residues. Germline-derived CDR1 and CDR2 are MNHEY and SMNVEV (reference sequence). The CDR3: CASRYLDRDYGYTF. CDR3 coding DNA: TGTGCCAGCAGATACCTGGACAGGGATTATGGCTACACCTTC.

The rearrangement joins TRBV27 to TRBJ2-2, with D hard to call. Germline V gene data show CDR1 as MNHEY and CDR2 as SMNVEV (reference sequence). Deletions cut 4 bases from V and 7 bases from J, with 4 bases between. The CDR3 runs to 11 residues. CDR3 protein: CASSSGGELFF. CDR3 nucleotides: TGTGCCAGCAGTTCCGGCGGGGAGCTGTTTTTT.

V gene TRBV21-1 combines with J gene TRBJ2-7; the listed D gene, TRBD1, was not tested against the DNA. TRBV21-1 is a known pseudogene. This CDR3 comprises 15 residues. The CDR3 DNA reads TGTGCCAGCAGCAAAGAACCTACAGGGTACTACGAGCAGTACTTC. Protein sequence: CASSKEPTGYYEQYF.

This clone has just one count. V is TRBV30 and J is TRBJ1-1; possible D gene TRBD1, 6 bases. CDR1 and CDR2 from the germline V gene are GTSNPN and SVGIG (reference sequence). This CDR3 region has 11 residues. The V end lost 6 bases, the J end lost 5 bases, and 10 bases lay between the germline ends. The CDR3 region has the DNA TGTGCCTGTACAGGGCTTACTGAAGCTTTCTTT. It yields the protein CACTGLTEAFF.

The CDR3: CAIAVVGPTGTSGRSETDTQYF. CDR3 sequence (DNA): TGTGCCATCGCCGTCGTGGGGCCTACCGGGACTAGCGGGAGATCGGAAACAGATACGCAGTATTTT. The chain couples TRBV10-3 to TRBJ2-3; the match to TRBD2 covers 14 bases. J gave up 3 bases and V 8 bases, and 25 bases lay outside the gene matches. Looked up from germline, CDR1 is ENHRY and CDR2 is SYGVKD. This CDR3 is 22 amino acids long.

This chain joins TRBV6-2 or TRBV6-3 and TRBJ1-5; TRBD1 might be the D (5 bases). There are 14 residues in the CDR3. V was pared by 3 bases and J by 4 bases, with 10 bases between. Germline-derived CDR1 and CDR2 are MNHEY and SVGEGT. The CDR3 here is CASSYTAGNQPQHF. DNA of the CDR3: TGTGCCAGCAGTTATACGGCAGGGAATCAGCCCCAGCATTTT.

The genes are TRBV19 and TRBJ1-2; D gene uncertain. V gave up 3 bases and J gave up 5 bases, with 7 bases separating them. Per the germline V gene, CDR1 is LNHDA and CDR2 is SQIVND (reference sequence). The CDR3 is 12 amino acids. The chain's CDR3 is CASSIGRYGYTF. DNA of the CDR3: TGTGCCAGTAGTATCGGGAGATATGGCTACACCTTC. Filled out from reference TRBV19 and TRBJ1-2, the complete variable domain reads DGGITQSPKYLFRKEGQNVTLSCEQNLNHDAMYWYRQDPGQGLRLIYYSQIVNDFQKGDIAEGYSVSREKKESFPLTVTSAQKNPTAFYLCASSIGRYGYTFGSGTRLTVV.

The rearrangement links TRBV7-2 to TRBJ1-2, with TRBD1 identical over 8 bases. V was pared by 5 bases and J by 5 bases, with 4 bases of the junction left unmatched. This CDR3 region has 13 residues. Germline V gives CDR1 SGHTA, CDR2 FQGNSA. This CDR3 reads CASSGDRRYGYTF. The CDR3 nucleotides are TGTGCCAGCAGCGGGGACAGGAGATATGGCTACACCTTC. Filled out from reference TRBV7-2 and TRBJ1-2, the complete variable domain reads GAGVSQSPSNKVTEKGKDVELRCDPISGHTALYWYRQSLGQGLEFLIYFQGNSAPDKSGLPSDRFSAERTGGSVSTLTIQRTQQEDSAVYLCASSGDRRYGYTFGSGTRLTVV.